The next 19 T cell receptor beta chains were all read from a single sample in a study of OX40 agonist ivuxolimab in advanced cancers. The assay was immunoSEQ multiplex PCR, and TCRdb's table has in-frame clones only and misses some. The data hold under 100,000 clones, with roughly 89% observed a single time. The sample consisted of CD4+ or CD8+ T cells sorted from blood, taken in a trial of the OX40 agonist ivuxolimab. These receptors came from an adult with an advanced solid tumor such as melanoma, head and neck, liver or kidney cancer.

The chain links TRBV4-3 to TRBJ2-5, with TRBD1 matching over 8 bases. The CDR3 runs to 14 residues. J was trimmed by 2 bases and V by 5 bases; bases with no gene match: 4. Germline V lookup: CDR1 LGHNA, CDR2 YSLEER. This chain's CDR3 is CASSVDRAQETQYF. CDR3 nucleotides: TGCGCCAGCAGCGTGGACAGGGCGCAAGAGACCCAGTACTTC.

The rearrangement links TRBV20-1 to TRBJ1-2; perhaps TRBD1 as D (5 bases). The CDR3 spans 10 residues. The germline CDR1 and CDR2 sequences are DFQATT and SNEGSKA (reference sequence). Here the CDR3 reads CSVDSYGYTF. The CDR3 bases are TGCAGCGTCGACAGCTATGGCTACACCTTC.

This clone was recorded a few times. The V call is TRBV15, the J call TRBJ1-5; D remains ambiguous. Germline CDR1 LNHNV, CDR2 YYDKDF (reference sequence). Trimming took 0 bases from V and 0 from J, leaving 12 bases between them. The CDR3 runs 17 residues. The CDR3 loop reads CATSRESPINSNQPQHF. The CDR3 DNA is TGTGCCACCAGCAGAGAATCTCCTATCAATAGCAATCAGCCCCAGCATTTT. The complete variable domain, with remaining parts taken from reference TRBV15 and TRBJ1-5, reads DAMVIQNPRYQVTQFGKPVTLSCSQTLNHNVMYWYQQKSSQAPKLLFHYYDKDFNNEADTPDNFQSRRPNTSFCFLDIRSPGLGDTAMYLCATSRESPINSNQPQHFGDGTRLSIL.

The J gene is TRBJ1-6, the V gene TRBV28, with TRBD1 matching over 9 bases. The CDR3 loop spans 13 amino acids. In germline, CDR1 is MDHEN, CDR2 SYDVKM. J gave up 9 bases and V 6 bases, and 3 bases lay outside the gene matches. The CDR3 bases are TGTGCCAGCAGGGGACAGGGCGGTTCACCCCTCCACTTT. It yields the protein CASRGQGGSPLHF.

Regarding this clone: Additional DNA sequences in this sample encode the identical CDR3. As DNA, the CDR3 is TGTGCCAGCAGCCACACTCCTGGGACTACAACGTTCTTC. This sequence encodes CASSHTPGTTTFF. J is TRBJ2-1 and V is TRBV14; 7 bases align to TRBD2. After removal of 3 bases from V and 15 bases from J, the junction contained 11 bases not matched to a gene. This CDR3 has 13 residues. Germline assignment: CDR1 SGHDN and CDR2 FVKESK.

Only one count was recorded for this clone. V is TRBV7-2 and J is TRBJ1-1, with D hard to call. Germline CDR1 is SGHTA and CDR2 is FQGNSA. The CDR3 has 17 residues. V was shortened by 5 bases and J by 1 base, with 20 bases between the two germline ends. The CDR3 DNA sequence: TGTGCCAGCAGCCCCCAGAATCCCCGAGCGGGGAACACTGAAGCTTTCTTT. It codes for CASSPQNPRAGNTEAFF. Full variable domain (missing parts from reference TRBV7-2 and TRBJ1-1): GAGVSQSPSNKVTEKGKDVELRCDPISGHTALYWYRQSLGQGLEFLIYFQGNSAPDKSGLPSDRFSAERTGGSVSTLTIQRTQQEDSAVYLCASSPQNPRAGNTEAFFGQGTRLTVV.

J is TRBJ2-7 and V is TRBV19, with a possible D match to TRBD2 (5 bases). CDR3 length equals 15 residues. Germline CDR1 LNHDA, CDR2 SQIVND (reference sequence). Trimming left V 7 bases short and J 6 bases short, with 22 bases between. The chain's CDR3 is CASTSSSAGPGEQYF. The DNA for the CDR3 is TGTGCCAGTACCTCTTCGTCGGCGGGCCCCGGCGAGCAGTACTTC.

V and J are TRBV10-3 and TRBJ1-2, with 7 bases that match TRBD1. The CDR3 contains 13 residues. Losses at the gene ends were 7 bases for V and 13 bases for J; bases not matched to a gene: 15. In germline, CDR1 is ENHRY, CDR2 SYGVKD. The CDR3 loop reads CAIMDRSFSAATF. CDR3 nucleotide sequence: TGTGCCATCATGGACAGGTCCTTTTCGGCTGCCACCTTC.

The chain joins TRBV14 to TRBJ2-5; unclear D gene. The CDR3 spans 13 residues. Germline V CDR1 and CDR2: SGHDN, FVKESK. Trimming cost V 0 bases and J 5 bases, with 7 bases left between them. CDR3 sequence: CASSQDRQETQYF. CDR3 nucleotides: TGTGCCAGCAGCCAAGATAGGCAGGAGACCCAGTACTTC. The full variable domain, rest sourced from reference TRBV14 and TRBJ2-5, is EAGVTQFPSHSVIEKGQTVTLRCDPISGHDNLYWYRRVMGKEIKFLLHFVKESKQDESGMPNNRFLAERTGGTYSTLKVQPAELEDSGVYFCASSQDRQETQYFGPGTRLLVL.

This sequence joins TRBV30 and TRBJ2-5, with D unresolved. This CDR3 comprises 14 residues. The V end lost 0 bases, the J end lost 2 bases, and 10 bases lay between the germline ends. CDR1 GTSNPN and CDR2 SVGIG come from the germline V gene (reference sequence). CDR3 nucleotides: TGTGCCTGGAGTGTAAGGCATACACAAGAGACCCAGTACTTC. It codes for CAWSVRHTQETQYF. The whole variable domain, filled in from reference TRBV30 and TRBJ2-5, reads SQTIHQWPATLVQPVGSPLSLECTVEGTSNPNLYWYRQAAGRGLQLLFYSVGIGQISSEVPQNLSASRPQDRQFILSSKKLLLSDSGFYLCAWSVRHTQETQYFGPGTRLLVL.

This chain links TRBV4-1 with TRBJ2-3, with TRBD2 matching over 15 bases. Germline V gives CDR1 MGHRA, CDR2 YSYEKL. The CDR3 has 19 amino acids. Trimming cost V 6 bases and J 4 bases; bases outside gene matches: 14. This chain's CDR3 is CASRRTSGGAEVPSDTQYF. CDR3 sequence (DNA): TGCGCCAGCAGGAGGACTAGCGGGGGGGCCGAGGTTCCTTCAGATACGCAGTATTTT.

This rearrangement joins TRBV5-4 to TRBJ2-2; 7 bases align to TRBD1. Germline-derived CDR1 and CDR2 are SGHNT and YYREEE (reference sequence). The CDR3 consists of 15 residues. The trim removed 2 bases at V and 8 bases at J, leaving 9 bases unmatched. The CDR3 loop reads CASSFDRAPGGELFF. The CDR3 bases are TGTGCCAGCAGCTTCGACAGGGCTCCGGGAGGGGAGCTGTTTTTT. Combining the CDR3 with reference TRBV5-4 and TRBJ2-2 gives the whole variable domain ETGVTQSPTHLIKTRGQQVTLRCSSQSGHNTVSWYQQALGQGPQFIFQYYREEENGRGNFPPRFSGLQFPNYSSELNVNALELDDSALYLCASSFDRAPGGELFFGEGSRLTVL.

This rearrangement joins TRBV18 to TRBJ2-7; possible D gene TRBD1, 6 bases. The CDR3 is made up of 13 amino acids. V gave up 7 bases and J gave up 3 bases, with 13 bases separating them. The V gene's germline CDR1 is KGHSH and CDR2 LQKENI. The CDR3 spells CASFRDTIYEQYF. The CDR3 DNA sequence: TGTGCCAGCTTTCGGGACACAATCTACGAGCAGTACTTC.

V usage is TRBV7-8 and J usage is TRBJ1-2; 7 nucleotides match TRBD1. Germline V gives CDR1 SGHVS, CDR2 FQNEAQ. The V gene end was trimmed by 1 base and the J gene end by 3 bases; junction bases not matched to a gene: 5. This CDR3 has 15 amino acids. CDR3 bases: TGTGCCAGCAGCTTAGATCTCAGGGGGGACTATGGCTACACCTTC. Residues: CASSLDLRGDYGYTF.

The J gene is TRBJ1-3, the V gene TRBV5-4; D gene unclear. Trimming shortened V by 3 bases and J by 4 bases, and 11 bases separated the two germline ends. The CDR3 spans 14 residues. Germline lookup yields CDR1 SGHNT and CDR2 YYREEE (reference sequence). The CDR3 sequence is CASSSQTGGNTIYF. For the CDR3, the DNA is TGTGCCAGCAGCTCCCAGACGGGAGGAAACACCATATATTTT.

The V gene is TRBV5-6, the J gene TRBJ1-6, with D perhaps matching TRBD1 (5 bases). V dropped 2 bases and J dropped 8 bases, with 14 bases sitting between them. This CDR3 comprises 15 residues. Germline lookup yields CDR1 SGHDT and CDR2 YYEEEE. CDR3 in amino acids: CASSFYDRRDSPLHF. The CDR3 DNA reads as TGTGCCAGCAGCTTCTACGACAGAAGGGATTCACCCCTCCACTTT.

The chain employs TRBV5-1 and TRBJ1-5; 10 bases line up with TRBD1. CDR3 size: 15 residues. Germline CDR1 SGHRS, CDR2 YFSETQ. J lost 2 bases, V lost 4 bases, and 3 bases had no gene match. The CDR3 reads CASSIGTGGNQPQHF. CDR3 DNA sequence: TGCGCCAGCAGCATAGGGACAGGGGGCAATCAGCCCCAGCATTTT.

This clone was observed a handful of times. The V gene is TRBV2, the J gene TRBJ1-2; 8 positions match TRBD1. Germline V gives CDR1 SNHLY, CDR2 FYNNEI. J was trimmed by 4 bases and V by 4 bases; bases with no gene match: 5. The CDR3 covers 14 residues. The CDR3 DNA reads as TGTGCCAGCAGTGTACAGACAGGGGCCTATGGCTACACCTTC. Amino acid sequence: CASSVQTGAYGYTF.

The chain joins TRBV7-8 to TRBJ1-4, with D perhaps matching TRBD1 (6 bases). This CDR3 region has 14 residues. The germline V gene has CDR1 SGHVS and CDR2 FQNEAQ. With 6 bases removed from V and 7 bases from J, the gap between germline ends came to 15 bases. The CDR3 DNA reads TGTGCCAGCAGGGGGGGCGACAGCGGTGAAAAACTGTTTTTT. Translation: CASRGGDSGEKLFF. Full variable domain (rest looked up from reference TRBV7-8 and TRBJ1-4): GAGVSQSPRYKVAKRGQDVALRCDPISGHVSLFWYQQALGQGPEFLTYFQNEAQLDKSGLPSDRFFAERPEGSVSTLKIQRTQQEDSAVYLCASRGGDSGEKLFFGSGTQLSVL.